The entry below describes one TCR beta chain. These data originate in a study of blood T cell repertoires in COVID-19. In the authors' workflow: Counts of nucleated cells, estimated from reference gene primer amplification, were obtained. TCRdb's copy holds only in-frame clones and misses some; the assay was immunoSEQ multiplex PCR. V and J calls and clone size come straight from that table; D and trimming were deduced from the DNA. The data hold about 58,000 clones, with around nine tenths observed a single time. This CDR3 is built from 14 residues. The V segment lost 5 bases and the J segment 10 bases; nucleotides outside the gene matches: 8. Germline-derived CDR1 and CDR2 are SGHAT and FQNNGV.

The rearrangement links TRBV11-2 to TRBJ2-1, with TRBD2 matching over 10 bases. Sequenced sample: peripheral blood. The source is a woman between 65 and 79 years old with active COVID-19. The chain's CDR3 is CASSPASGSSEQFF. CDR3 bases: TGTGCCAGCAGCCCGGCTAGCGGGAGCAGCGAGCAGTTCTTC.